This T cell receptor beta chain emerged from a study of human T cells and chemical hapten exposure. On the study more broadly: Diphenylcyclopropenone, dosed weekly to the scalp, was given to patients throughout the approximately 25-week study. General study points: No shift was seen in TCRs above 1 in 1000 frequency with DPC sensitization.

CDR1 is MDHEN and CDR2 is SYDVKM in the germline V gene. V was clipped by 6 bases and J by 0 bases, with 18 bases between them. The CDR3 runs 17 residues. Via MiXCR, TCRdb re-called the RACE reads, giving one row per CDR3 protein. In the table there are 360,000 or so distinct CDR3 sequences, about 6% of which are singletons. Time point: patch test 2, 6 weeks after DPC sensitization. Documented treatment: therapeutic diphenylcyclopropenone sensitization with weekly scalp DPC. A remark on this clonotype: Antigen unknown.

The chain recombines TRBV28 with TRBJ1-3; D may be TRBD1 (5 bases). This specimen consisted of whole blood, obtained in connection with sensitization to the hapten diphenylcyclopropenone (DPC). The TCR sequence derives from a woman between 18 and 30 years old with alopecia areata. Some clones in this sample may be carry-over from other donors' samples. CDR3 region: CASRTERGVSSGNTIYF. The CDR3, as DNA: TGTGCCAGCAGAACCGAAAGAGGGGTTTCCTCTGGAAACACCATATATTTT.